The 8 T cell receptor beta chains below come from one sample, sequenced in a study of CD8 T cell repertoires and HIV-1 epitope variants. Their cognate antigens are unknown. This table comes from immunoSEQ multiplex PCR, and its TCRdb copy is limited to in-frame clones, with some not included. The sample records around 6,600 clones, roughly 70% being singletons. The specimen sequenced was cultured CD8+ T cells derived from PBMCs. All receptors come from a male donor with HIV.

The chain joins TRBV19 to TRBJ2-3; 7 nucleotides agree with TRBD2. Germline CDR1 is LNHDA and CDR2 is SQIVND (reference sequence). CDR3 size: 14 residues. V lost 3 bases, J lost 6 bases, and 6 bases stayed unmatched. The CDR3 nucleotides read TGTGCCAGTAGTATGGCGGGAGTGGAGGATACGCAGTATTTT. It translates to CASSMAGVEDTQYF.

The chain carries TRBV19 and TRBJ2-1; possibly TRBD2 for D (6 bases). This CDR3 is 14 amino acids long. Germline-derived CDR1 and CDR2 are LNHDA and SQIVND (reference sequence). V was pared by 3 bases and J by 5 bases, with 11 bases between. Here the CDR3 DNA reads TGTGCCAGTAGTATGCGGCGGGGTGACAATGAGCAGTTCTTC. It yields the protein CASSMRRGDNEQFF.

This clone has just one count. V usage is TRBV9 and J usage is TRBJ2-1; D not resolved. V lost 2 bases, J lost 0 bases, and 9 bases lay in between. Germline CDR1 SGDLS, CDR2 YYNGEE. The CDR3 is 15 amino acids. This chain's CDR3 is CASSVYASSYNEQFF. CDR3 sequence (DNA): TGTGCCAGCAGCGTCTACGCGAGCTCCTACAATGAGCAGTTCTTC.

The J gene is TRBJ2-7, the V gene TRBV19; D unclear. The CDR3 spans 14 residues. Trimming shortened V by 2 bases and J by 3 bases, and 11 bases separated the two germline ends. Germline loops: CDR1 LNHDA, CDR2 SQIVND (reference sequence). CDR3 bases: TGTGCCAGTAGTATATTGGCCGGAAACTACGAGCAGTACTTC. Amino acid sequence: CASSILAGNYEQYF.

The chain couples TRBV19 to TRBJ2-1, with 8 nucleotides matching TRBD2. The CDR3 loop spans 16 amino acids. V dropped 0 bases and J dropped 3; count of bases not matched to a gene: 4. The germline V gene has CDR1 LNHDA and CDR2 SQIVND (reference sequence). The CDR3, as DNA: TGTGCCAGTAGTATAGATGCGGGGGGTCTCTACAATGAGCAGTTCTTC. Translating it yields CASSIDAGGLYNEQFF.

V gene TRBV19 combines with J gene TRBJ2-7; possible D gene TRBD1, 6 bases. The CDR3 covers 14 residues. CDR1 and CDR2 from the germline V gene are LNHDA and SQIVND (reference sequence). V lost 5 bases to trimming and J lost 3 bases, with 14 bases between them. CDR3 sequence (DNA): TGTGCCAGTAGTGCGGACAGCCAGTTCTACGAGCAGTACTTC. Its protein product is CASSADSQFYEQYF.

CDR3 sequence (DNA): TGTGCCAGTTCGGGGAGGGGCACAGATACGCAGTATTTT. This codes for CASSGRGTDTQYF. The chain couples TRBV6-5 to TRBJ2-3, with 7 bases that match TRBD2. In germline, CDR1 is MNHEY, CDR2 SVGAGI. The CDR3 is 13 residues long. After removal of 9 bases from V and 1 base from J, the junction contained 4 bases not matched to a gene.

V gene TRBV11-3 combines with J gene TRBJ2-2; a possible D gene is TRBD2 (6 bases). This CDR3 has 16 amino acids. The V and J ends lost 0 bases and 1 base respectively, with 9 bases between them. Germline CDR1 SGHNT, CDR2 YENEEA. Here the CDR3 DNA reads TGTGCCAGCAGCTTAGAGCAGGGAGGGAACACCGGGGAGCTGTTTTTT. This sequence encodes CASSLEQGGNTGELFF.